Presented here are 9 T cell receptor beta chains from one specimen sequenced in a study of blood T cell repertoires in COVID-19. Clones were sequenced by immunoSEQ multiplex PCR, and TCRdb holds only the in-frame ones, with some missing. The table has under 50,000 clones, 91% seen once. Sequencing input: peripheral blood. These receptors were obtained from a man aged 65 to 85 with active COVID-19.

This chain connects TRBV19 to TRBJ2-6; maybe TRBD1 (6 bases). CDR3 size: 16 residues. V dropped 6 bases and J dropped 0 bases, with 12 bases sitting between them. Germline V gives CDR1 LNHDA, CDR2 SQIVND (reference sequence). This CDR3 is CASRNTGRSGANVLTF. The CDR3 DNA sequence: TGTGCCAGTAGGAATACAGGGCGCTCTGGGGCCAACGTCCTGACTTTC. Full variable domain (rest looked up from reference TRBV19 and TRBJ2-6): DGGITQSPKYLFRKEGQNVTLSCEQNLNHDAMYWYRQDPGQGLRLIYYSQIVNDFQKGDIAEGYSVSREKKESFPLTVTSAQKNPTAFYLCASRNTGRSGANVLTFGAGSRLTVL.

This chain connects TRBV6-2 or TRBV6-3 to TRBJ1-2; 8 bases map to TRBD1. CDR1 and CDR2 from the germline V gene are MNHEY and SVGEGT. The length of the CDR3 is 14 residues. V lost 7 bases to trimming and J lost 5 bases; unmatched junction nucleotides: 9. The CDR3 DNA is TGTGCCAGCACCCCCGGACAGGGCGCATATGGCTACACCTTC. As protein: CASTPGQGAYGYTF.

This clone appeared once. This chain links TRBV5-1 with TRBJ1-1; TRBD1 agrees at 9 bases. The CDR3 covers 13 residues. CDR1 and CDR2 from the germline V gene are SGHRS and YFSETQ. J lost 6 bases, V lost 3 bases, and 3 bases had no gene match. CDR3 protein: CASSWDRVAEAFF. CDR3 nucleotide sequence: TGCGCCAGCAGCTGGGACAGGGTAGCTGAAGCTTTCTTT.

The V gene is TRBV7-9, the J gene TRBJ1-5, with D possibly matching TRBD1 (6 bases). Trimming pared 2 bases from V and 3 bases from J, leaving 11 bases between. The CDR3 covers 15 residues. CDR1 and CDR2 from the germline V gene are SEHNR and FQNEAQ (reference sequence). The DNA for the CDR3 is TGTGCCAGCAGCTTATCGGACAGTTCCAATCAGCCCCAGCATTTT. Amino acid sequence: CASSLSDSSNQPQHF.

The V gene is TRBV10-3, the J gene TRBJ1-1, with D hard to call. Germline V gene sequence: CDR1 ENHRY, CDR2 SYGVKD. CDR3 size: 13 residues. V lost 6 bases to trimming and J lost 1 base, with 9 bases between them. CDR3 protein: CAISDMQNTEAFF. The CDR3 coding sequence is TGTGCCATCAGCGACATGCAGAACACTGAAGCTTTCTTT.

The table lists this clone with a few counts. The CDR3 region is CASSVGQGPNQPQHF. The CDR3 DNA is TGTGCCAGTAGTGTGGGACAGGGACCCAATCAGCCCCAGCATTTT. The chain links TRBV19 to TRBJ1-5, with 9 bases matching TRBD1. The CDR3 runs 15 residues. Germline trimming cut 5 bases from V and 3 bases from J; bases unmatched to any gene: 5. The germline CDR1 and CDR2 sequences are LNHDA and SQIVND (reference sequence).

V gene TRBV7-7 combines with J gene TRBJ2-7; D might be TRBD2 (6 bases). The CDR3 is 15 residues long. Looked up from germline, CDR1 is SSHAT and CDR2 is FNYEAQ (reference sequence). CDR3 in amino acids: CASPGVAAVSYEQYF. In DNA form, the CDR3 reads TGTGCTAGCCCTGGGGTAGCGGCTGTGTCCTACGAGCAGTACTTC. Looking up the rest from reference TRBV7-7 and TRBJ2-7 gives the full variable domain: GAGVSQSPRYKVTKRGQDVTLRCDPISSHATLYWYQQALGQGPEFLTYFNYEAQPDKSGLPSDRFSAERPEGSISTLTIQRTEQRDSAMYRCASPGVAAVSYEQYFGPGTRLTVT.

The CDR3 loop reads CASSPDATGSYEQYF. In DNA, the CDR3 is TGTGCCAGCAGCCCCGACGCGACGGGCTCCTACGAGCAGTACTTC. The genes are TRBV7-9 and TRBJ2-7; D not resolved. Per the germline V gene, CDR1 is SEHNR and CDR2 is FQNEAQ (reference sequence). The CDR3 consists of 15 residues. V lost 5 bases, J lost 0 bases, and 14 bases lay in between.

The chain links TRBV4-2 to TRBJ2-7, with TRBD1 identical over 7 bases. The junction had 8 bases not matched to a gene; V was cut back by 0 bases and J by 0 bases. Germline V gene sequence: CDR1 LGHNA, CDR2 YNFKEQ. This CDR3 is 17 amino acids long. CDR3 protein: CASSQDERGHSSYEQYF. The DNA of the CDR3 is TGTGCCAGCAGCCAAGATGAGAGGGGGCATAGCTCCTACGAGCAGTACTTC.